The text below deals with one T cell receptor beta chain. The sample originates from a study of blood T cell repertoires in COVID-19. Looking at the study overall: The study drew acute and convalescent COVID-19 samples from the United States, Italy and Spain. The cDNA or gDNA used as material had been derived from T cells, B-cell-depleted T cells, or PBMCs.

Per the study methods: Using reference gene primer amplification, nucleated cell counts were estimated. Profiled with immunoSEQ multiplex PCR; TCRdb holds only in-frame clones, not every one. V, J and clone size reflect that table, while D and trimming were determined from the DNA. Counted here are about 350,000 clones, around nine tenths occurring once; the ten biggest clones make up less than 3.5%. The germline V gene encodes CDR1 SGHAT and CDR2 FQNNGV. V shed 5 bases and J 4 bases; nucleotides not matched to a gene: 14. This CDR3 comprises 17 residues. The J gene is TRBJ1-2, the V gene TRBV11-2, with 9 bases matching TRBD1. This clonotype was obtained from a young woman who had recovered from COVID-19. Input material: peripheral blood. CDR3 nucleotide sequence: TGTGCCAGCAGCCCTCGTACCGGGACAGGGAACCCCTATGGCTACACCTTC. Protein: CASSPRTGTGNPYGYTF.